Below are 16 T cell receptor beta chains sequenced from a single sample in a study of CD4 T cell repertoires in COVID-19. Clones were sequenced by immunoSEQ multiplex PCR, and TCRdb holds only the in-frame ones, with some missing. Of approximately 75,000 clones listed, approximately 83% are singletons. The specimen comprised CD4+ T cells from peripheral blood, sampled after recovery from COVID-19. Receptors originate from a human donor who had COVID-19.

This clone showed up just a few times. This rearrangement joins TRBV5-1 to TRBJ1-1, with a possible D match to TRBD1 (6 bases). The V end was cut by 4 bases, the J end by 2 bases, with 18 bases between. The CDR3 has 16 residues. The germline CDR1 and CDR2 sequences are SGHRS and YFSETQ. CDR3 sequence reads: CASSPSVGGRNTEAFF. CDR3 DNA sequence: TGCGCCAGCAGCCCCAGTGTCGGGGGCCGCAACACTGAAGCTTTCTTT. The full variable domain, with the rest looked up from reference TRBV5-1 and TRBJ1-1, is KAGVTQTPRYLIKTRGQQVTLSCSPISGHRSVSWYQQTPGQGLQFLFEYFSETQRNKGNFPGRFSGRQFSNSRSEMNVSTLELGDSALYLCASSPSVGGRNTEAFFGQGTRLTVV.

The chain is built from TRBV10-3 and TRBJ1-5; D is unclear. With 10 bases removed from V and 5 bases from J, the gap between germline ends came to 21 bases. The CDR3 is 15 amino acids. Germline V CDR1 and CDR2: ENHRY, SYGVKD. CDR3 bases: TGTGCCACCAACTATGGCTCGACGGCGGATCAGCCCCAGCATTTT. Its protein product is CATNYGSTADQPQHF.

Only one count was recorded for this clone. The DNA for the CDR3 is TGTGCCAGCTCACTGACAGATAAAGAGACCCAGTACTTC. Protein sequence: CASSLTDKETQYF. This sequence joins TRBV18 and TRBJ2-5; D may be TRBD1 (5 bases). This CDR3 has 13 residues. With 4 bases removed from V and 3 bases from J, the gap between germline ends came to 9 bases. Germline CDR1 and CDR2: KGHSH and LQKENI.

This clone was seen just once. V is TRBV7-3 and J is TRBJ1-5; D possibly corresponds to TRBD1 (5 bases). The CDR3 sequence is 13 residues long. Germline CDR1 reads SGHTA; CDR2 reads FQGTGA. Deletions cut 2 bases from V and 3 bases from J, with 5 bases between. CDR3 region: CASSLGANQPQHF. CDR3 coding DNA: TGTGCCAGCAGCTTAGGGGCCAATCAGCCCCAGCATTTT.

The chain couples TRBV3-1 (or the pseudogene TRBV3-2) to TRBJ2-5; D is uncertain. CDR3 length: 13 amino acids. The V and J ends lost 5 bases and 5 bases respectively, with 12 bases between them. Germline-derived CDR1 and CDR2 are LGHDT and YNNKEL (reference sequence). The CDR3 protein is CASSAPRAETQYF. The CDR3, as DNA: TGTGCCAGCAGCGCTCCTCGGGCCGAGACCCAGTACTTC.

This clone was seen a single time. The chain couples TRBV28 to TRBJ2-3, with a weak D call TRBD1 (6 bases). The CDR3 runs to 16 residues. Trimming cost V 5 bases and J 0 bases, with 15 bases left between them. Per germline, CDR1 MDHEN and CDR2 SYDVKM. The CDR3 is CASSRTGPLSTDTQYF. DNA for the CDR3: TGTGCCAGCAGTCGAACAGGGCCGTTGAGCACAGATACGCAGTATTTT.

This rearrangement joins TRBV30 to TRBJ1-5; D call uncertain. The CDR3 length is 13 residues. The germline V gene encodes CDR1 GTSNPN and CDR2 SVGIG (reference sequence). V was shortened by 5 bases and J by 1 base, with 9 bases between the two germline ends. For the CDR3, the DNA is TGTGCCTGGGGGGTAGGAAGCAATCAGCCCCAGCATTTT. Translating gives CAWGVGSNQPQHF. Complete variable domain (other parts from reference TRBV30 and TRBJ1-5): SQTIHQWPATLVQPVGSPLSLECTVEGTSNPNLYWYRQAAGRGLQLLFYSVGIGQISSEVPQNLSASRPQDRQFILSSKKLLLSDSGFYLCAWGVGSNQPQHFGDGTRLSIL.

This chain links TRBV19 with TRBJ1-3; no reliable D call. Trimming shortened V by 5 bases and J by 1 base, and 9 bases separated the two germline ends. The CDR3 contains 14 residues. Germline V gene sequence: CDR1 LNHDA, CDR2 SQIVND (reference sequence). The CDR3, as DNA: TGTGCCAGTAGTCTCCGGACGTCTGGAAACACCATATATTTT. It yields the protein CASSLRTSGNTIYF.

The V and J genes are TRBV4-1 and TRBJ2-3, with a tentative D call TRBD2 (6 bases). The CDR3 is made up of 16 amino acids. The V and J ends lost 1 base and 3 bases respectively, with 14 bases between them. Germline-derived CDR1 and CDR2 are MGHRA and YSYEKL. The CDR3 DNA follows: TGCGCCAGCAGCCAAGGGTCTCCGGGAGCGACAGATACGCAGTATTTT. Protein product: CASSQGSPGATDTQYF.

The chain links TRBV7-9 to TRBJ1-6; unclear D gene. V was trimmed by 4 bases and J by 10 bases, leaving 11 bases between them. Germline lookup yields CDR1 SEHNR and CDR2 FQNEAQ (reference sequence). The CDR3 covers 13 residues. CDR3 sequence: CASSYSENSPLHF. The CDR3 DNA follows: TGTGCCAGCAGCTACAGCGAGAACTCACCCCTCCACTTT.

This rearrangement joins TRBV10-3 to TRBJ2-7; TRBD2 aligns across 11 bases. The CDR3 runs 15 residues. Trimming at V came to 2 bases and at J to 1 base, leaving 1 base not matched to a gene. Germline CDR1 ENHRY, CDR2 SYGVKD. CDR3 in DNA: TGTGCCATCAGTGAGACTAGCGGGAGTTCCTACGAGCAGTACTTC. It encodes CAISETSGSSYEQYF.

V usage is TRBV11-2 and J usage is TRBJ1-1, with D possibly TRBD1 on 5 matching bases. Germline CDR1 is SGHAT and CDR2 is FQNNGV. V was shortened by 5 bases and J by 5 bases, with 15 bases between the two germline ends. The CDR3 contains 14 residues. The CDR3 reads CASSGAGRVTEAFF. The DNA of the CDR3 is TGTGCCAGCAGCGGGGCAGGGAGGGTGACTGAAGCTTTCTTT.

This chain joins TRBV24-1 and TRBJ2-1; TRBD2 matches at 9 bases. This CDR3 contains 15 residues. J lost 4 bases, V lost 4 bases, and 4 bases had no gene match. The germline V gene has CDR1 KGHDR and CDR2 SFDVKD. CDR3 amino acids: CATSDASGAYNEQFF. CDR3 bases: TGTGCCACCAGTGACGCTAGCGGGGCTTACAATGAGCAGTTCTTC.

The chain links TRBV3-1 (or the pseudogene TRBV3-2) to TRBJ2-3, with D perhaps matching TRBD2 (6 bases). Per germline, CDR1 LGHDT and CDR2 YNNKEL (reference sequence). Trimming stripped 1 base from V and 7 bases from J, with 15 bases between. The CDR3 has 15 amino acids. The CDR3: CASSQVGGGGNTQYF. The CDR3 DNA is TGTGCCAGCAGCCAAGTCGGGGGTGGTGGAAATACGCAGTATTTT.

The chain employs TRBV25-1 and TRBJ1-1, with D uncertain. V lost 3 bases to trimming and J lost 5 bases, with 13 bases between them. CDR3 length equals 14 residues. The V gene's germline CDR1 is MGHDK and CDR2 SYGVNS. The CDR3 loop reads CASSDSRARTEAFF. Written as DNA, the CDR3 is TGTGCCAGCAGTGACTCAAGGGCAAGGACTGAAGCTTTCTTT.

This clone was seen once. The CDR3 DNA reads TGTGCCAGTAGTTATACTGAATTCCAGCCCCAGCATTTT. Translation gives CASSYTEFQPQHF. The V and J genes are TRBV19 and TRBJ1-5; D is unresolved. V gave up 5 bases and J gave up 7 bases, with 12 bases separating them. CDR3 length equals 13 residues. In germline, CDR1 is LNHDA, CDR2 SQIVND (reference sequence).